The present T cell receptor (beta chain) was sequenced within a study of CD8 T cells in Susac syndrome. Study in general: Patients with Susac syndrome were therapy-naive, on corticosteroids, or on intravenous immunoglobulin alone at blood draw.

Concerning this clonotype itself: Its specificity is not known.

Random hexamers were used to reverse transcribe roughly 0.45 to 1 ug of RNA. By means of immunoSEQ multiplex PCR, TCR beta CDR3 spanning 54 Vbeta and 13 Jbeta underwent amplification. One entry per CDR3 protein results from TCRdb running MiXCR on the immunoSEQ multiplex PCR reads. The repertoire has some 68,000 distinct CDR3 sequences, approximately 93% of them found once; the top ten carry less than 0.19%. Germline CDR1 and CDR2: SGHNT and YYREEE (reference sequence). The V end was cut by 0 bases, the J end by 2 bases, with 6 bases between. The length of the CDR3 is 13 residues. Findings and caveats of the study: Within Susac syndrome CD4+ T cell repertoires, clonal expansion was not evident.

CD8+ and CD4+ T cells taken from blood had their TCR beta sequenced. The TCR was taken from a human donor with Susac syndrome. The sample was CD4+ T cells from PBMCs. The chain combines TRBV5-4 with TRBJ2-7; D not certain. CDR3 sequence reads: CASSLDSAYEQYF. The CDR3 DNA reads TGTGCCAGCAGCTTGGATTCAGCCTACGAGCAGTACTTC.